The entry below gives a single T cell receptor (beta chain) sequence along with its context. Its matching antigen is unknown. The data belong to a study of cytomegalovirus exposure and HLA in healthy donors. Findings of the study overall: Certain sequence variants were highly shared and formed a cluster, and this cluster was likely a sequencing artifact. It was assumed in the presence/absence analyses that sequencing depth was roughly uniform across donors. Among the CMV-associated chains, a few were confirmed in vitro as specific for CMV antigens.

The PCR had 60 Vbeta and 13 Jbeta primers. Per the authors' pipeline: In a later analysis, of around 80 million unique beta chains, roughly 10 million appeared in at least two donors. The repertoire was sequenced with immunoSEQ multiplex PCR; TCRdb's copy has only in-frame clones and lacks some. D and trimming were read from the DNA, whereas the V and J calls and clone size are those reported in that table. The data contain around 99,000 clones, 65% to 85% of them seen just once; the ten biggest clones take up around 3%. From germline, CDR1 is SGHRS and CDR2 YFSETQ. V was clipped by 3 bases and J by 8 bases; unmatched bases: 8. The CDR3 has 16 amino acids.

The TCR was taken from a man in his forties in good health and CMV-seronegative. Sequencing input: PBMCs. The J gene is TRBJ2-2, the V gene TRBV5-1; 12 nucleotides align to TRBD1. The CDR3 DNA reads TGCGCCAGCAGCTCCGGGACAGGGGGCGCTGCGGGGGAGCTGTTTTTT. Its protein product is CASSSGTGGAAGELFF.